These 22 T cell receptor beta chains were all obtained from the same sample, sequenced in a study of T-cell memory formation after mild COVID-19. From the 5' RACE reads, TCRdb called clonotypes with MiXCR, one entry per CDR3 protein. Of roughly 150,000 distinct CDR3 sequences in the sample, more than 13% were seen once. The sample consisted of PBMCs or a T cell subset sorted from them (not recorded which). Receptors were obtained from an adult woman who had mild COVID-19 (a few samples of this study predate the infection). Cell type and time point are not known.

The J gene is TRBJ2-5, the V gene TRBV20-1, with 10 bases fitting TRBD2. This CDR3 has 16 residues. Per germline, CDR1 DFQATT and CDR2 SNEGSKA (reference sequence). The J segment lost 4 bases and the V segment lost 5 bases, leaving 13 bases of the junction unmatched. In DNA form, the CDR3 reads TGCAGTGCTCGGATAGCGGGAGGTGTTTCGAGAGAGACCCAGTACTTC. It is translated as CSARIAGGVSRETQYF.

A few counts support this clonotype. The chain links TRBV19 to TRBJ1-2; the D is unclear. Trimming took 4 bases from V and 5 from J, leaving 8 bases between them. Germline-derived CDR1 and CDR2 are LNHDA and SQIVND (reference sequence). The CDR3 has 12 amino acids. The CDR3 sequence: CASSTGPYGYTF. CDR3 DNA: TGTGCCAGTAGTACGGGCCCTTATGGCTACACCTTC. Together with reference TRBV19 and TRBJ1-2, the CDR3 gives the full variable domain: DGGITQSPKYLFRKEGQNVTLSCEQNLNHDAMYWYRQDPGQGLRLIYYSQIVNDFQKGDIAEGYSVSREKKESFPLTVTSAQKNPTAFYLCASSTGPYGYTFGSGTRLTVV.

This clonotype turned up a few times. The V and J genes are TRBV20-1 and TRBJ2-7, with D possibly being TRBD2 (5 bases). This CDR3 comprises 14 residues. The germline CDR1 and CDR2 sequences are DFQATT and SNEGSKA (reference sequence). Trimming took off 0 bases at V and 0 bases at J, with 9 bases between the two ends. The CDR3 DNA is TGCAGTGCTAGAGACCGCGGGTACTCCTACGAGCAGTACTTC. Its translation is CSARDRGYSYEQYF.

In regard to this clonotype: Sequence at one end of the junction differs from germline and may be a read error. The CDR3 nucleotides read TGTGCTAGCACTCGTGGCACCGGGGAGCTGTTTTTT. Its protein product is CASTRGTGELFF. The V gene is TRBV7-7, the J gene TRBJ2-2; the D is unclear. Per the germline V gene, CDR1 is SSHAT and CDR2 is FNYEAQ (reference sequence). This CDR3 region has 12 residues.

This chain links TRBV24-1 with TRBJ2-5; TRBD1 matches 9 bases. Unmatched junction bases numbered 13, after V lost 1 base and J lost 5 bases. Per germline, CDR1 KGHDR and CDR2 SFDVKD. The CDR3 is made up of 18 amino acids. The CDR3 coding sequence is TGTGCCACCAGTGATTTCCCCGACCGGACAGGGGATGAGGAGACCCAGTACTTC. Translating gives CATSDFPDRTGDEETQYF.

This clonotype was seen a few times. This chain connects TRBV15 to TRBJ1-1, with 9 bases lining up with TRBD1. J was trimmed by 0 bases and V by 5 bases; bases with no gene match: 4. This CDR3 comprises 15 residues. CDR1 LNHNV and CDR2 YYDKDF come from the germline V gene (reference sequence). CDR3 DNA: TGTGCCACCAGCGGCGACAGGGGGATGAACACTGAAGCTTTCTTT. Its translation: CATSGDRGMNTEAFF.

This clonotype was found a few times. V and J are TRBV20-1 and TRBJ2-3; 10 bases align to TRBD2. The CDR3 is 13 residues long. From germline, CDR1 is DFQATT and CDR2 SNEGSKA (reference sequence). V lost 7 bases to trimming and J lost 6 bases; unmatched junction nucleotides: 7. CDR3 nucleotides: TGCAGTGTTTCGGGACTAGCGTCGGATACGCAGTATTTT. As protein: CSVSGLASDTQYF.

V and J are TRBV12-3 or TRBV12-4 and TRBJ2-7; possible D gene TRBD2, 5 bases. The CDR3 covers 13 residues. V shed 8 bases and J shed 2 bases, with 13 bases lying between them. As DNA, the CDR3 is TGTGCCAGCGAGGGCCCTCCGACCTACGAGCAGTACTTC. Translating gives CASEGPPTYEQYF.

This rearrangement joins TRBV21-1 to TRBJ2-5; TRBD1 reflects the table's D call only, with no check against the DNA. TRBV21-1 is described as a pseudogene. CDR3 length equals 16 residues. CDR3 sequence: CASSQEDGQAQETQYF. The CDR3 bases are TGTGCCAGCAGCCAAGAAGATGGACAGGCGCAAGAGACCCAGTACTTC.

The chain recombines TRBV20-1 with TRBJ2-1; D unclear. V lost 4 bases to trimming and J lost 5 bases, with 21 bases between them. This CDR3 is built from 16 residues. Germline lookup yields CDR1 DFQATT and CDR2 SNEGSKA (reference sequence). The CDR3 DNA reads as TGCAGTGCTATACCCCAAATCAACCAACTGAACAATGAGCAGTTCTTC. Translating it yields CSAIPQINQLNNEQFF.

This clonotype turned up a few times. The J gene is TRBJ2-1, the V gene TRBV6-5, with D perhaps TRBD1 or TRBD2 (6 bases each). The CDR3 is 13 amino acids. Germline-derived CDR1 and CDR2 are MNHEY and SVGAGI. The V and J ends lost 5 bases and 8 bases respectively, with 13 bases between them. This CDR3 is CASSLFGGDEQFF. The CDR3 DNA reads TGTGCCAGCAGTCTATTCGGGGGCGATGAGCAGTTCTTC.

The CDR3, as DNA: TGCAGTGCTAGGCAAGGGGGAAACATTCAGTACTTC. Protein: CSARQGGNIQYF. The chain uses TRBV20-1 and TRBJ2-4; D may be TRBD1 (6 bases). Looked up from germline, CDR1 is DFQATT and CDR2 is SNEGSKA (reference sequence). The CDR3 sequence is 12 residues long. Deletions cut 3 bases from V and 6 bases from J, with 9 bases between.

In its sample, this clonotype was seen a few times. The chain joins TRBV7-9 to TRBJ2-7; D is undetermined. Trimming removed 6 bases at V and 6 bases at J, with 3 bases between. The germline gives CDR1 SEHNR, CDR2 FQNEAQ (reference sequence). This CDR3 is 9 amino acids long. The CDR3 nucleotides read TGTGCCAGCAGGGGCGAGCAGTACTTC. It translates to CASRGEQYF.

The CDR3 loop is CSARDLAGLAPLEQYF. CDR3 nucleotide sequence: TGCAGTGCTAGAGATCTTGCGGGACTAGCACCTCTGGAGCAGTACTTC. The chain joins TRBV20-1 to TRBJ2-7; 9 positions agree with TRBD2. This CDR3 has 16 amino acids. J lost 7 bases, V lost 0 bases, and 13 bases had no gene match. Germline CDR1 DFQATT, CDR2 SNEGSKA (reference sequence).

The genes are TRBV20-1 and TRBJ2-7, with 8 positions matching TRBD2. The CDR3 runs 11 residues. V lost 5 bases to trimming and J lost 9 bases; unmatched junction nucleotides: 6. Per germline, CDR1 DFQATT and CDR2 SNEGSKA (reference sequence). CDR3 protein: CSALGLAGQYF. CDR3 nucleotides: TGCAGTGCTCTTGGACTAGCCGGGCAGTACTTC.

The chain carries TRBV14 and TRBJ2-5; no firm D call. CDR3 length equals 13 residues. From germline, CDR1 is SGHDN and CDR2 FVKESK. Trimming removed 4 bases at V and 5 bases at J, with 11 bases between. CDR3 nucleotides: TGTGCCAGCAGCCCATGGGCCGGGGAGACCCAGTACTTC. It specifies CASSPWAGETQYF.

The rearrangement links TRBV29-1 to TRBJ2-7; weak D call: TRBD2 (6 bases). Germline CDR1 SQVTM, CDR2 ANQGSEA. This CDR3 contains 13 residues. V lost 6 bases and J lost 4, with 16 bases in between. CDR3 loop: CSVTWGVPYEQYF. As DNA, the CDR3 is TGCAGCGTAACCTGGGGGGTACCGTACGAGCAGTACTTC.

This clonotype was observed a handful of times. One end of the junction does not line up with germline, which may come from a read error. This chain's CDR3 is CASSVEADSSYNQQFF. The CDR3 region has the DNA TGTGCCAGCAGCGTAGAGGCAGACAGCTCCTACAATCAGCAGTTCTTC. The chain uses TRBV9 and TRBJ2-1, with D possibly being TRBD1 (5 bases). The germline CDR1 and CDR2 sequences are SGDLS and YYNGEE. This CDR3 is built from 16 residues.

The gene calls are TRBV4-1 and TRBJ1-1; D is unresolved. CDR1 is MGHRA and CDR2 is YSYEKL in the germline V gene. Trimming pared 0 bases from V and 3 bases from J, leaving 11 bases between. This CDR3 has 15 residues. The CDR3 reads CASSQDPGYDTEAFF. The CDR3 bases are TGCGCCAGCAGCCAAGATCCCGGGTATGACACTGAAGCTTTCTTT.

The chain combines TRBV6-2 or TRBV6-3 with TRBJ2-1; D remains unclear. The CDR3 totals 13 residues. V shed 6 bases and J shed 4 bases, with 10 bases lying between them. Germline lookup yields CDR1 MNHEY and CDR2 SVGEGT. The CDR3 loop is CASSPLLYNEQFF. The CDR3 DNA sequence: TGTGCCAGCAGCCCCCTTTTGTACAATGAGCAGTTCTTC.

A few counts support this clonotype. The chain's CDR3 is CASSRRDYIYEQYF. CDR3 bases: TGTGCCAGCAGTCGCCGGGACTATATCTACGAGCAGTACTTC. This chain uses TRBV27 with TRBJ2-7; 7 bases are shared with TRBD2. In germline, CDR1 is MNHEY, CDR2 SMNVEV (reference sequence). V lost 5 bases and J lost 3; bases outside the gene matches: 7. There are 14 residues in the CDR3.

This clonotype was picked up a small number of times. This sequence joins TRBV10-3 and TRBJ2-3; a possible D gene is TRBD2 (5 bases). This CDR3 is built from 15 residues. V was cut by 2 bases and J by 2 bases, with 11 bases left in between. In germline, CDR1 is ENHRY, CDR2 SYGVKD. The CDR3 nucleotides read TGTGCCATCAGTGAGGATGGACTTTACACAGATACGCAGTATTTT. Its translation is CAISEDGLYTDTQYF.